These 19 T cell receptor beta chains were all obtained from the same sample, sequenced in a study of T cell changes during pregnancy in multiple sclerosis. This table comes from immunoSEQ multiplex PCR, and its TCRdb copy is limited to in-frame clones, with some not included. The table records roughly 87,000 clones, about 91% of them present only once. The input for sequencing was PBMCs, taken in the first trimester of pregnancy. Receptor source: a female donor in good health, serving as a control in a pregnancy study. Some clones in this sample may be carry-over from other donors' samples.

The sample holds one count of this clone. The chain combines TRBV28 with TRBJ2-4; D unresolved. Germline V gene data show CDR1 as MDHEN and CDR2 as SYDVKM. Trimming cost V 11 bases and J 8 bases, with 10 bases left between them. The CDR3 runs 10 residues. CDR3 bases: TGTGCCGGTTCTCGGGACATTCAGTACTTC. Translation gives CAGSRDIQYF. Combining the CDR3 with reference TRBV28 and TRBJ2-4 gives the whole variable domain DVKVTQSSRYLVKRTGEKVFLECVQDMDHENMFWYRQDPGLGLRLIYFSYDVKMKEKGDIPEGYSVSREKKERFSLILESASTNQTSMYLCAGSRDIQYFGAGTRLSVL.

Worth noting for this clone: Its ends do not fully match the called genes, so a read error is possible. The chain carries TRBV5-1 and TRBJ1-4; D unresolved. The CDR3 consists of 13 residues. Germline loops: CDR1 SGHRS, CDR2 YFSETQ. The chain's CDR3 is CANSHATNEKLFF. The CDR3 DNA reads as TGCGCCAACAGCCATGCAACTAATGAAAAACTGTTTTTT.

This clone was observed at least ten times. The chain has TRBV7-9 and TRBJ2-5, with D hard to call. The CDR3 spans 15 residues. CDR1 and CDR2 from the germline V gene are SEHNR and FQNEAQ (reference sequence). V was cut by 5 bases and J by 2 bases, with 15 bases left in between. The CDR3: CASSPKAVPQETQYF. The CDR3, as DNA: TGTGCCAGCAGCCCGAAGGCGGTACCTCAAGAGACCCAGTACTTC.

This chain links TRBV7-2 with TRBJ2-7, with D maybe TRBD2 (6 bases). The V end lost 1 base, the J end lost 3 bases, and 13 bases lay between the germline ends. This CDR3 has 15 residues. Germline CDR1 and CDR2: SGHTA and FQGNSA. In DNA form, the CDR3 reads TGTGCCAGCAGCTTAGTGGCGGGAATAGGCTACGAGCAGTACTTC. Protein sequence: CASSLVAGIGYEQYF. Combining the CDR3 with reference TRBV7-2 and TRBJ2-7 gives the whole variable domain GAGVSQSPSNKVTEKGKDVELRCDPISGHTALYWYRQSLGQGLEFLIYFQGNSAPDKSGLPSDRFSAERTGGSVSTLTIQRTQQEDSAVYLCASSLVAGIGYEQYFGPGTRLTVT.

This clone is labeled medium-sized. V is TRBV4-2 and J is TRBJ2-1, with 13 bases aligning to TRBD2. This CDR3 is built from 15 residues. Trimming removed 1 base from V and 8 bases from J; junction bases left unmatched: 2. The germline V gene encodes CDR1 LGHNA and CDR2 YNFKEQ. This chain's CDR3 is CASSQGTSGSDEQFF. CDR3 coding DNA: TGTGCCAGCAGCCAAGGGACTAGCGGGAGCGATGAGCAGTTCTTC.

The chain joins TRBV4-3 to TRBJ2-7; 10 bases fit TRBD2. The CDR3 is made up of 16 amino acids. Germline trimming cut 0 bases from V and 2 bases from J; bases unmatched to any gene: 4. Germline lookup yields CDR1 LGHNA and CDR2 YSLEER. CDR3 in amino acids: CASSQDRTSGPYEQYF. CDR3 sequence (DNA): TGCGCCAGCAGCCAAGACCGGACTAGCGGTCCCTACGAGCAGTACTTC.

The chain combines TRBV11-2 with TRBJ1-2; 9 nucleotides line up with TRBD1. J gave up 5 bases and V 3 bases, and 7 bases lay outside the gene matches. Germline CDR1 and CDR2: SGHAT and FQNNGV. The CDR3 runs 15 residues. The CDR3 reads CASSLGGTGSYGYTF. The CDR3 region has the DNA TGTGCCAGCAGCTTGGGCGGGACAGGGAGTTATGGCTACACCTTC.

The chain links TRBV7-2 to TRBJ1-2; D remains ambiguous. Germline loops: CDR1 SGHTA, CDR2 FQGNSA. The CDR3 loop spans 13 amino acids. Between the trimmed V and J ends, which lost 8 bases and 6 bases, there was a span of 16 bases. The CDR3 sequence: CASGGRISNGYTF. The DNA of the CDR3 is TGTGCCAGCGGAGGACGGATCTCAAATGGCTACACCTTC.

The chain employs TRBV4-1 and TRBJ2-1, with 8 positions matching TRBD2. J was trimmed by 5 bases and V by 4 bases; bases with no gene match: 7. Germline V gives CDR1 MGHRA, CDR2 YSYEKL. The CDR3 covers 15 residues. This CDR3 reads CASSRPGGRDNEQFF. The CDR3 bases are TGCGCCAGCAGCCGGCCGGGGGGGCGAGACAATGAGCAGTTCTTC.

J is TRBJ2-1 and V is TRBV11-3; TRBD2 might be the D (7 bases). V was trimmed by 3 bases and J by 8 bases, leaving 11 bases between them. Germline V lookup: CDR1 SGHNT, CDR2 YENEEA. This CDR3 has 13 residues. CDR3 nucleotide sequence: TGTGCCAGCAGCTTGAGGGAGGGGGATGAGCAGTTCTTC. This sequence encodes CASSLREGDEQFF. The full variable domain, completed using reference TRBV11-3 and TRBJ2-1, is EAGVVQSPRYKIIEKKQPVAFWCNPISGHNTLYWYLQNLGQGPELLIRYENEEAVDDSQLPKDRFSAERLKGVDSTLKIQPAELGDSAVYLCASSLREGDEQFFGPGTRLTVL.

The CDR3 sequence is CASSAGPSGANVLTF. The DNA for the CDR3 is TGTGCCAGCAGTGCTGGGCCATCTGGGGCCAACGTCCTGACTTTC. The chain combines TRBV2 with TRBJ2-6, with D unclear. CDR1 SNHLY and CDR2 FYNNEI come from the germline V gene. V was cut by 4 bases and J by 1 base, with 8 bases left in between. The CDR3 consists of 15 residues.

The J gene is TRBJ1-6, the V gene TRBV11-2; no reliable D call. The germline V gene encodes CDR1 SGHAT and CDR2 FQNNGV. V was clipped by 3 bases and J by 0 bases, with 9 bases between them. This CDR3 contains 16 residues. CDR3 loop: CASSLLGGSYNSPLHF. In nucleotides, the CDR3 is TGTGCCAGCAGCTTGCTTGGCGGCTCCTATAATTCACCCCTCCACTTT.

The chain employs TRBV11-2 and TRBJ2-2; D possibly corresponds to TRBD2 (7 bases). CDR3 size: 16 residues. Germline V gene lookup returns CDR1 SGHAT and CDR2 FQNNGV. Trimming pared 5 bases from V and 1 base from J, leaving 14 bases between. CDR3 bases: TGTGCCAGCAGCCCTGGGGGGGGGCTGAACACCGGGGAGCTGTTTTTT. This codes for CASSPGGGLNTGELFF.

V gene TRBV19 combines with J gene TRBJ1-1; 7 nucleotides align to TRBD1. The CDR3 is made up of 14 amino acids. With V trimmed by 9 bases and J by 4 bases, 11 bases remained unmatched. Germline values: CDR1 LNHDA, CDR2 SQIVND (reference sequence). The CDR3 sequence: CASSVGDRITEAFF. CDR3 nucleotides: TGTGCCAGCTCAGTGGGGGACAGAATCACTGAAGCTTTCTTT.

The DNA for the CDR3 is TGTGCCAGCAGGAGACAGTTGACAGATACGCAGTATTTT. Its protein is CASRRQLTDTQYF. J is TRBJ2-3 and V is TRBV6-5; D is perhaps TRBD1 (5 bases). The V gene lost 6 bases and the J gene lost 3 bases, with 10 bases spanning the gap. The CDR3 is made up of 13 amino acids. Germline V gene lookup returns CDR1 MNHEY and CDR2 SVGAGI.

CDR3 loop: CASSLERGGTDTQYF. CDR3 nucleotides: TGTGCCAGTTCTTTAGAGCGGGGGGGCACAGATACGCAGTATTTT. The V call is TRBV2, the J call TRBJ2-3; 9 nucleotides match TRBD2. The CDR3 length is 15 residues. The germline V gene has CDR1 SNHLY and CDR2 FYNNEI. Trimming at V came to 9 bases and at J to 1 base, leaving 8 bases not matched to a gene.

For the CDR3, the DNA is TGTGCCAGCAGCGGGACTAGCGGGGTCCCCGGGGAGCTGTTTTTT. Translation: CASSGTSGVPGELFF. J is TRBJ2-2 and V is TRBV7-2; 13 bases match TRBD2. This CDR3 has 15 residues. In germline, CDR1 is SGHTA, CDR2 FQGNSA. V trimming: 5 bases; J trimming: 6 bases; junction bases outside the gene matches: 3. Full variable domain (rest looked up from reference TRBV7-2 and TRBJ2-2): GAGVSQSPSNKVTEKGKDVELRCDPISGHTALYWYRQSLGQGLEFLIYFQGNSAPDKSGLPSDRFSAERTGGSVSTLTIQRTQQEDSAVYLCASSGTSGVPGELFFGEGSRLTVL.

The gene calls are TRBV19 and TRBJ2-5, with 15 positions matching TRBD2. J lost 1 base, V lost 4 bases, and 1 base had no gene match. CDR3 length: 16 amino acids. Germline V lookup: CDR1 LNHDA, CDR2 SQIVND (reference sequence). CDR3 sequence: CASSRGLAGGQETQYF. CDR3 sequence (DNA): TGTGCCAGTAGTAGGGGACTAGCGGGAGGCCAAGAGACCCAGTACTTC.

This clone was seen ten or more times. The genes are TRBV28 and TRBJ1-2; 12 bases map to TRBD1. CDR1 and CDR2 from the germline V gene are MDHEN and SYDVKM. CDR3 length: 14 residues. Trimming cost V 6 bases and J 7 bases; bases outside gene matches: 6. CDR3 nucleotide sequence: TGTGCCAGCAGCCCGGGACAGGGGGCGGGTGGCTACACCTTC. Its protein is CASSPGQGAGGYTF.